The clone carrying this TCR beta chain was observed a single time. Its matching antigen is unknown. Other nucleotide sequences in the sample specify the same CDR3. The V and J ends lost 0 bases and 1 base, in that order; junction bases with no gene match: 1. Germline CDR1 is SGDLS and CDR2 is YYNGEE. The CDR3 extends over 15 amino acids. The data are from a study of cytomegalovirus exposure and HLA in healthy donors. Study-wide findings and caveats: A later analysis found that most CMV-associated TCR beta chains appeared HLA-restricted. Many donors carried some public TCRs, although rarity characterized most TCR sequences. In a later analysis, a missense DCLRE1C variant was linked to TCR beta V- and J-gene trimming. Being indistinguishable, some V segments were excluded, TRBV6-2 and TRBV6-3 among them.

The PCR ran on 60 Vbeta and 13 Jbeta primers. TCRdb's table, derived via immunoSEQ multiplex PCR, lists solely in-frame clones and lacks some. This table holds some 100,000 clones, 78% found once. The chain couples TRBV9 to TRBJ2-1, with TRBD2 matching 7 bases. The sequence came from a woman aged 35 to 49 in good health and CMV-seropositive. The sample consisted of PBMCs. For the CDR3, the DNA is TGTGCCAGCAGCGTAGGGGGAGGGTCCTACAATGAGCAGTTCTTC. This sequence encodes CASSVGGGSYNEQFF.